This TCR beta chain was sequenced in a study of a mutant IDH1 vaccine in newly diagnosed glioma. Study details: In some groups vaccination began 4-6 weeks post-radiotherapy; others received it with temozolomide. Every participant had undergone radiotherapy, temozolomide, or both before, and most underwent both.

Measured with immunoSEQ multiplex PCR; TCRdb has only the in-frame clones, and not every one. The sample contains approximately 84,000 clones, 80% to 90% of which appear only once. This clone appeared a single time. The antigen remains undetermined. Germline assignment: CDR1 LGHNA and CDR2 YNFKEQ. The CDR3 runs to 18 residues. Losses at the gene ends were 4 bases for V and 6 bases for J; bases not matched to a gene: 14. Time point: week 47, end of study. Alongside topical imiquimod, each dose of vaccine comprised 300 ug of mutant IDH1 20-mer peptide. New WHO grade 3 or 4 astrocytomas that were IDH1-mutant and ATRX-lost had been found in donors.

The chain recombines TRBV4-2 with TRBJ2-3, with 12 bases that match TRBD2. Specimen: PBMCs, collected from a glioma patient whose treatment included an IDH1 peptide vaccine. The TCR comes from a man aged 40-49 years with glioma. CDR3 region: CASSRSSPSLAGGDTQYF. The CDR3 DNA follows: TGTGCCAGCAGCCGATCTTCCCCATCCCTAGCGGGAGGGGATACGCAGTATTTT.